The sample holds one count of the clone carrying this T cell receptor (beta chain). This record comes from a study of blood T cell repertoires in COVID-19. Whole-study context: Collection of acute and convalescent COVID-19 samples took place in the United States, Italy and Spain. T cells, B-cell-depleted T cells, or PBMCs provided the cDNA or gDNA that served as material.

Trimming removed 3 bases from V and 3 bases from J, with 6 bases in between. The CDR3 runs to 11 residues. Germline-derived CDR1 and CDR2 are SQVTM and ANQGSEA. How the authors handled the data: It was from reference gene primer amplification that nucleated cell counts were estimated. Here immunoSEQ multiplex PCR was the method, and the copy in TCRdb shows in-frame clones only, minus some. That table furnishes V, J and clone size, whereas the DNA furnished D and trimming. Of about 240,000 clones detected, 85% to 90% appear once; the ten largest clones hold roughly 6.3%. The chain is built from TRBV29-1 and TRBJ2-7; D not resolved. The clonotype was recovered from a man aged 55 to 69 with acute or convalescent COVID-19. The sequenced sample was peripheral blood. The CDR3 spells CSVDGGYEQYF. CDR3 DNA: TGCAGCGTTGACGGTGGCTACGAGCAGTACTTC.